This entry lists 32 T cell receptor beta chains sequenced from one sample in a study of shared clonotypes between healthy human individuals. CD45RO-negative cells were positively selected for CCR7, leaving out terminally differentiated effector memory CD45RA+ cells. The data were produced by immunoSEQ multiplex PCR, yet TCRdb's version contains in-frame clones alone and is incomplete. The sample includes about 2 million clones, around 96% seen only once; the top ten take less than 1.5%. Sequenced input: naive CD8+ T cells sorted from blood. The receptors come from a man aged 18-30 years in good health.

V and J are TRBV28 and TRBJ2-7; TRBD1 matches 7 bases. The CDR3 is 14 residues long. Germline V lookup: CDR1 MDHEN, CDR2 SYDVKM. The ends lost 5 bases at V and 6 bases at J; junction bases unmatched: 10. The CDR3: CASSLTGTAGEQYF. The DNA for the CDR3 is TGTGCCAGCAGTCTTACCGGGACAGCTGGCGAGCAGTACTTC.

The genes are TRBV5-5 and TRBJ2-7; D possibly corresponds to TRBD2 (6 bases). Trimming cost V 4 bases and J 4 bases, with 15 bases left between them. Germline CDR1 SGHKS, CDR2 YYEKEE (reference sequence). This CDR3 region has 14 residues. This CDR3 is CASSPGAGSYEQYF. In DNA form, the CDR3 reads TGTGCCAGCAGCCCCGGGGCGGGATCGTACGAGCAGTACTTC.

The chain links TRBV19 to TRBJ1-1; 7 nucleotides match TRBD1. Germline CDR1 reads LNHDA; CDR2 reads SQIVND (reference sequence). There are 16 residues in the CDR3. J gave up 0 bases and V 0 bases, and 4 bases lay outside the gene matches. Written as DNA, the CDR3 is TGTGCCAGTAGTATAGATCTCGGGACAGTGAACACTGAAGCTTTCTTT. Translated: CASSIDLGTVNTEAFF.

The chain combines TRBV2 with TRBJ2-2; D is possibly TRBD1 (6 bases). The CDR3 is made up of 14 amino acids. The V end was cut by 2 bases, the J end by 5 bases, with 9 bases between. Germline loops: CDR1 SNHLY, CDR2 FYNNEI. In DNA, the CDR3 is TGTGCCAGCAGTGAAATAGGGGGAACCGGGGAGCTGTTTTTT. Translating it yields CASSEIGGTGELFF.

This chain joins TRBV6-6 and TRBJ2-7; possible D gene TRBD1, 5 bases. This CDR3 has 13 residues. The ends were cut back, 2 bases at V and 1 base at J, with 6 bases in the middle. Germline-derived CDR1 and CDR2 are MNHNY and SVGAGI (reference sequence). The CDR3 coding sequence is TGTGCCAGCAGTTACAGGGGATCCTACGAGCAGTACTTC. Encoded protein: CASSYRGSYEQYF.

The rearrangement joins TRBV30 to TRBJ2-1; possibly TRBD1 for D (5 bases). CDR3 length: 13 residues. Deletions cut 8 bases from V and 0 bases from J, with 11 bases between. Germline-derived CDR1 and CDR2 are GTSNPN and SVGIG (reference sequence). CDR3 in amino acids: CAGALSSYNEQFF. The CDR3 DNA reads TGTGCCGGGGCCCTCAGCTCCTACAATGAGCAGTTCTTC.

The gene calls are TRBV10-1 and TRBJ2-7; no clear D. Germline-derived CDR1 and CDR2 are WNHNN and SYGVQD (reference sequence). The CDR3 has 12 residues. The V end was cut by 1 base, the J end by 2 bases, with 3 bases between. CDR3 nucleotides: TGCGCCAGCAGTGAGTACACCTACGAGCAGTACTTC. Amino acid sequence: CASSEYTYEQYF.

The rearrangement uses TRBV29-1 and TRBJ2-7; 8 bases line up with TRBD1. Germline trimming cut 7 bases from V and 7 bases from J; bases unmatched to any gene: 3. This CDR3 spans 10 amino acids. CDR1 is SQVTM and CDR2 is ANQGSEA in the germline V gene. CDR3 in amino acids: CSATGEEQYF. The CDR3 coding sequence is TGCAGCGCGACAGGGGAGGAGCAGTACTTC.

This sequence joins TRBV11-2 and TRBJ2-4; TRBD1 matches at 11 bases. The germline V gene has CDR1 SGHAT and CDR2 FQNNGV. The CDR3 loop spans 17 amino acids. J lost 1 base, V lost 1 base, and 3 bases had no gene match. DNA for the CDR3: TGTGCCAGCAGCTTAGCGGGACAGGGGGACGCCAAAAACATTCAGTACTTC. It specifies CASSLAGQGDAKNIQYF.

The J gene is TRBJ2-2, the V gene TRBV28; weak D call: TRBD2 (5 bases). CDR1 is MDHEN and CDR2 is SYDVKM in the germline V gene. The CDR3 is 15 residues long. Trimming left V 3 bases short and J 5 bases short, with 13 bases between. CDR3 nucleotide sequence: TGTGCCAGCAGTTTGGACGGGATGATGACCGGGGAGCTGTTTTTT. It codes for CASSLDGMMTGELFF.

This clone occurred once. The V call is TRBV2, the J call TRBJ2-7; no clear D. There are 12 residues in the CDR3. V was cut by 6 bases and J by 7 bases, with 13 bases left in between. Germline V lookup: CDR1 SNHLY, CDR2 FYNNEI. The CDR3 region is CASSDSKGEQYF. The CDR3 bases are TGTGCCAGCAGCGATAGTAAGGGAGAGCAGTACTTC.

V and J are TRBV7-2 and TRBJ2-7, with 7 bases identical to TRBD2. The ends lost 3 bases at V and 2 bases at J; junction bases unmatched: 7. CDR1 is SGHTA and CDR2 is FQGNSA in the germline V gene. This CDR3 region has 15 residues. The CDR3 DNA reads TGTGCCAGCAGCTTCGCTGGCGGGACTACCTACGAGCAGTACTTC. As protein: CASSFAGGTTYEQYF.

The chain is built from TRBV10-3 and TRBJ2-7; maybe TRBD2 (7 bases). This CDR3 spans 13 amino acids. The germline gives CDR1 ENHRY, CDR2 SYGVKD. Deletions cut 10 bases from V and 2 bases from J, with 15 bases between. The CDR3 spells CATGGGGTYEQYF. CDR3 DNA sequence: TGTGCCACAGGAGGGGGGGGAACCTACGAGCAGTACTTC.

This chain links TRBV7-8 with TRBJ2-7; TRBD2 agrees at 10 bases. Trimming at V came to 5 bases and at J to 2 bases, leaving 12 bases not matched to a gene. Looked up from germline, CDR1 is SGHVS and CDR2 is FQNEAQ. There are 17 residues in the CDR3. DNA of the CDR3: TGTGCCAGCAGCGCCGCTAGCGGGAGAGGTAGGACCTACGAGCAGTACTTC. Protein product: CASSAASGRGRTYEQYF.

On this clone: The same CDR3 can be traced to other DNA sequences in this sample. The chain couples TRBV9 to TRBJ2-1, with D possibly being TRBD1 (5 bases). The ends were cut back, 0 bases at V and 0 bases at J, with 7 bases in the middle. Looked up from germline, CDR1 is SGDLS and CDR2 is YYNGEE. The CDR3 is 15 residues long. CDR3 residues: CASSVEGYSYNEQFF. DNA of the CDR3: TGTGCCAGCAGCGTAGAGGGGTACTCCTACAATGAGCAGTTCTTC.

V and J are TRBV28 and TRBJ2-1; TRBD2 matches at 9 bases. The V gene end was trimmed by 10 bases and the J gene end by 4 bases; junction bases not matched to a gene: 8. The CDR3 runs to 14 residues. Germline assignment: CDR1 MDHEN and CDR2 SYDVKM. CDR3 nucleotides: TGTGCCAACCAAGCGGGGGGAGATTACAATGAGCAGTTCTTC. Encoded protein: CANQAGGDYNEQFF.

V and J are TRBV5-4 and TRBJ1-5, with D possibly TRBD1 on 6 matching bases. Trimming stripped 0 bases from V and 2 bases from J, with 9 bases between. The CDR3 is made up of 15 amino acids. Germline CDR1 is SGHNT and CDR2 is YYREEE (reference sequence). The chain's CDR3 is CASSLDGGGNQPQHF. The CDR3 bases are TGTGCCAGCAGCTTGGATGGGGGCGGCAATCAGCCCCAGCATTTT. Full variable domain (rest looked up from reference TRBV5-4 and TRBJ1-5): ETGVTQSPTHLIKTRGQQVTLRCSSQSGHNTVSWYQQALGQGPQFIFQYYREEENGRGNFPPRFSGLQFPNYSSELNVNALELDDSALYLCASSLDGGGNQPQHFGDGTRLSIL.

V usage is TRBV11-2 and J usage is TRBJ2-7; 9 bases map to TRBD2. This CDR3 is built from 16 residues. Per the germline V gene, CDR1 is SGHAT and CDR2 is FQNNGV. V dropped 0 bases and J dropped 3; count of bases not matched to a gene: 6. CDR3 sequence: CASSLEASGVFYEQYF. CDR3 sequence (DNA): TGTGCCAGCAGCTTAGAGGCTAGCGGGGTTTTCTACGAGCAGTACTTC.

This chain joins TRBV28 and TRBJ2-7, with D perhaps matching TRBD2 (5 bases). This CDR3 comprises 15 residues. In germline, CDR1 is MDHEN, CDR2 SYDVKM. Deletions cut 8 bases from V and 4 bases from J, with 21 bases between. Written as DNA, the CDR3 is TGTGCCAGCGCCATTGTCCGGGGAATAGGATACGAGCAGTACTTC. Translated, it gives CASAIVRGIGYEQYF.

CDR3 nucleotide sequence: TGTGCCAGCAGCGCAGGACTAGCGGGAGATACGCAGTATTTT. Translated: CASSAGLAGDTQYF. The chain joins TRBV7-3 to TRBJ2-3; 11 bases match TRBD2. The germline CDR1 and CDR2 sequences are SGHTA and FQGTGA. V lost 5 bases, J lost 5 bases, and 3 bases stayed unmatched. The CDR3 is 14 residues long.

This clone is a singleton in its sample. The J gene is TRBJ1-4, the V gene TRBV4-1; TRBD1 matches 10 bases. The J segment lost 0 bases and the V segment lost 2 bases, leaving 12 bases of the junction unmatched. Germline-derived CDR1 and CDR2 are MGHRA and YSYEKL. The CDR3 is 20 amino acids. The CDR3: CASSQRPIPGQGSTNEKLFF. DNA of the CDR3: TGCGCCAGCAGCCAAAGACCGATACCGGGACAGGGGTCAACTAATGAAAAACTGTTTTTT.

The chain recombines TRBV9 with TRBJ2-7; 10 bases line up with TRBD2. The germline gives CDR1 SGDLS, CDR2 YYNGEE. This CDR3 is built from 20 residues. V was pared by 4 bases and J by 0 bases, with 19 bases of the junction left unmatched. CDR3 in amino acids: CASSHPEGLAGADSSYEQYF. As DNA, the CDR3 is TGTGCCAGCAGCCACCCAGAGGGGCTAGCGGGGGCCGATAGCTCCTACGAGCAGTACTTC.

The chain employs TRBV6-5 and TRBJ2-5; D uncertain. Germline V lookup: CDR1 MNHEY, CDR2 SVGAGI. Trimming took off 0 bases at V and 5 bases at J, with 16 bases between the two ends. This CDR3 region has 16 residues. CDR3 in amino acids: CASSYSDERAPETQYF. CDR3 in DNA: TGTGCCAGCAGTTACTCCGACGAAAGGGCCCCGGAGACCCAGTACTTC.

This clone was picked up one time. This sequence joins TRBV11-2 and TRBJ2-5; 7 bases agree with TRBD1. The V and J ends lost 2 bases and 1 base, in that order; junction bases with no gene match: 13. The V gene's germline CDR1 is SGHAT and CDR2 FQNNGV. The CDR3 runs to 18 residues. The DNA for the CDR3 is TGTGCCAGCAGCTTATGGGGACAGCCCTATCCGTCCCAAGAGACCCAGTACTTC. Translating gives CASSLWGQPYPSQETQYF. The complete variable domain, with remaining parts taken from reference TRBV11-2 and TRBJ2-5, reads EAGVAQSPRYKIIEKRQSVAFWCNPISGHATLYWYQQILGQGPKLLIQFQNNGVVDDSQLPKDRFSAERLKGVDSTLKIQPAKLEDSAVYLCASSLWGQPYPSQETQYFGPGTRLLVL.

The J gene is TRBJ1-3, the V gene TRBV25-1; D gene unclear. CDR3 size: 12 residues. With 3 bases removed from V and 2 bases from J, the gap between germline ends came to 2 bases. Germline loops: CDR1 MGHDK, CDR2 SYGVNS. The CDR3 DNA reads TGTGCCAGCAGTGACGCTGGAAACACCATATATTTT. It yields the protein CASSDAGNTIYF.

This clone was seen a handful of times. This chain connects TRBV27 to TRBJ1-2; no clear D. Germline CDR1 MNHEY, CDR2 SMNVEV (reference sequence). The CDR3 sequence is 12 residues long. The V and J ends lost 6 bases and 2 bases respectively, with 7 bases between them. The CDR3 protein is CASSATNYGYTF. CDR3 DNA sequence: TGTGCCAGCAGCGCTACAAACTATGGCTACACCTTC.

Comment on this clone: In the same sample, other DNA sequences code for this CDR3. CDR3 protein: CAWSVGRSSYNEQFF. CDR3 bases: TGTGCCTGGAGTGTCGGTCGGAGCTCCTACAATGAGCAGTTCTTC. This chain connects TRBV30 to TRBJ2-1; D gene ambiguous. V lost 0 bases and J 0 bases, leaving 9 bases between the germline ends. The V gene's germline CDR1 is GTSNPN and CDR2 SVGIG (reference sequence). There are 15 residues in the CDR3.

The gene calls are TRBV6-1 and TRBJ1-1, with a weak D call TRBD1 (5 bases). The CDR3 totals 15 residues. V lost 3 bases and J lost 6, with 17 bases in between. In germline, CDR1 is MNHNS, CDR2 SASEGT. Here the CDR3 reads CASSDFRGLTAEAFF. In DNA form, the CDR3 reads TGTGCCAGCAGTGATTTTCGGGGGTTAACAGCTGAAGCTTTCTTT.

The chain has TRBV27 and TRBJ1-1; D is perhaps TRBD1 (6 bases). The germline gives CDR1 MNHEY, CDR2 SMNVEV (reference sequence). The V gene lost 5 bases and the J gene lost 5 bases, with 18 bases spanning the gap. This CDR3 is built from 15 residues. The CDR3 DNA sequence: TGTGCCAGCAGTCCCTTAGGGGGGGCCGGGACTGAAGCTTTCTTT. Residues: CASSPLGGAGTEAFF.

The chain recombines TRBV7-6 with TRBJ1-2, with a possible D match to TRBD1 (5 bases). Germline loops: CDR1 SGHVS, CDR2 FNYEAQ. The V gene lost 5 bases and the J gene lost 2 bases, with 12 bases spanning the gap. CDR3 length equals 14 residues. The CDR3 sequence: CASSPRGMNYGYTF. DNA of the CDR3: TGTGCCAGCAGCCCGCGGGGGATGAACTATGGCTACACCTTC.

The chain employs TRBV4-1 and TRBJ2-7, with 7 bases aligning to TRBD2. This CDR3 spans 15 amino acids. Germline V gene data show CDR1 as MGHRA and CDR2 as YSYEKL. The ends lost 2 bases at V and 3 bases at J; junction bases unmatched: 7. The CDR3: CASSQILAGDYEQYF. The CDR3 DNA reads TGCGCCAGCAGCCAAATATTAGCGGGCGACTACGAGCAGTACTTC.

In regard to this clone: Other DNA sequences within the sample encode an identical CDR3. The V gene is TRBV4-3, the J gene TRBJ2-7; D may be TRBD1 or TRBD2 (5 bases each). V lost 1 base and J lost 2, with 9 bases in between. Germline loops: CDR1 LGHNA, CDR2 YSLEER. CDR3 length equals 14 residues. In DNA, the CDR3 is TGCGCCAGCAGCCAAGTCTTGGGGGCCTACGAGCAGTACTTC. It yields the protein CASSQVLGAYEQYF.